A selection of T cell receptor beta chains follows, all from one sample in a study of shared clonotypes between healthy human individuals. Data came from immunoSEQ multiplex PCR; TCRdb stores just in-frame clones and leaves some out. Found here are roughly 2.1 million clones, around 93% of them singletons; the top ten hold roughly 1.8%. Sequenced: naive CD8+ T cells from PBMCs. These receptors were collected from a man aged 18 to 29 in good health. Some clones in this sample may be carry-over from other donors' samples. Both conserved end residues are part of each CDR3. D genes are given only for firm matches. Expanded clones are given a class, and other clones once, few, many or no size at all.

clone size: -; J gene: TRBJ2-7; D gene: TRBD2; V gene: TRBV7-9; CDR3 DNA: TGTGCCAGCAGCTTAGGGGGACTAGCAGGCGAGCAGTACTTC; CDR3 protein: CASSLGGLAGEQYF
clone size: -; J gene: TRBJ2-7; D gene: -; V gene: TRBV6-5; CDR3 DNA: TGTGCCAGCAGTTACCAAGCTGGGACCCTCTACGAGCAGTACTTC; CDR3 protein: CASSYQAGTLYEQYF
clone size: few; J gene: TRBJ1-5; D gene: TRBD1; V gene: TRBV11-2; CDR3 DNA: TGTGCCAGCAGCCCGGACAGGGATCAACCCCAGCATTTT; CDR3 protein: CASSPDRDQPQHF
clone size: -; J gene: TRBJ2-2; D gene: TRBD1; V gene: TRBV7-3; CDR3 DNA: TGTGCCAGCAGCTCGGACAGGGGGCGCACCGGGGAGCTGTTTTTT; CDR3 protein: CASSSDRGRTGELFF
clone size: -; J gene: TRBJ2-1; D gene: TRBD2; V gene: TRBV7-3; CDR3 DNA: TGTGCCAGCAGCCCCGGTAGGGTCGCTAGCGGCTACAATGAGCAGTTCTTC; CDR3 protein: CASSPGRVASGYNEQFF
clone size: -; J gene: TRBJ2-3; D gene: -; V gene: TRBV28; CDR3 DNA: TGTGCCAGCAGTTTACGACGGGGCGTCACAGATACGCAGTATTTT; CDR3 protein: CASSLRRGVTDTQYF
clone size: -; J gene: TRBJ2-3; D gene: TRBD2; V gene: TRBV4-3; CDR3 DNA: TGCGCCAGCAGCCAGGAGGGGCGGGAGGGGGGAGATACGCAGTATTTT; CDR3 protein: CASSQEGREGGDTQYF
clone size: once; J gene: TRBJ2-3; D gene: TRBD2; V gene: TRBV28; CDR3 DNA: TGTGCCAGCAGTTTTCCCACGGTGGCGGGGGACCCGGATACGCAGTATTTT; CDR3 protein: CASSFPTVAGDPDTQYF
clone size: -; J gene: TRBJ2-7; D gene: -; V gene: TRBV7-2; CDR3 DNA: TGTGCCAGCAGCTACGGATCTCCCCGCCCTTATCTGGGCTACGAGCAGTACTTC; CDR3 protein: CASSYGSPRPYLGYEQYF
clone size: -; J gene: TRBJ2-5; D gene: -; V gene: TRBV28; CDR3 DNA: TGTGCCAGCAGTCAAGCAGGGTGGGAGACCCAGTACTTC; CDR3 protein: CASSQAGWETQYF
clone size: -; J gene: TRBJ1-2; D gene: -; V gene: TRBV6-4; CDR3 DNA: TGTGCCAGCAAGTTAAGAAAAACAGTCCTTAACTATGGCTACACCTTC; CDR3 protein: CASKLRKTVLNYGYTF
clone size: -; J gene: TRBJ2-5; D gene: -; V gene: TRBV5-6; CDR3 DNA: TGTGCCAGCAGCTTCGACACGAACCAAGAGACCCAGTACTTC; CDR3 protein: CASSFDTNQETQYF
clone size: once; J gene: TRBJ1-5; D gene: -; V gene: TRBV16; CDR3 DNA: TGTGCCAGCAGCCAAAGGAGGGACAACAATCAGCCCCAGCATTTT; CDR3 protein: CASSQRRDNNQPQHF
clone size: -; J gene: TRBJ2-3; D gene: -; V gene: TRBV5-1; CDR3 DNA: TGCGCCAGCAGCCATTCAGGGACAAGCACAGATACGCAGTATTTT; CDR3 protein: CASSHSGTSTDTQYF
clone size: -; J gene: TRBJ2-7; D gene: TRBD2; V gene: TRBV28; CDR3 DNA: TGTGCCAGCAGTCCTGTATTCGGGGGGAGCAGCTACGAGCAGTACTTC; CDR3 protein: CASSPVFGGSSYEQYF
clone size: -; J gene: TRBJ1-1; D gene: TRBD1; V gene: TRBV7-6; CDR3 DNA: TGTGCCAGCAGCTTAGGGACAGGGGGGAACACTGAAGCTTTCTTT; CDR3 protein: CASSLGTGGNTEAFF
clone size: -; J gene: TRBJ1-1; D gene: TRBD1; V gene: TRBV5-1; CDR3 DNA: TGCGCCAGCAGTCAACAGGGGGCTATAGAAGCTTTCTTT; CDR3 protein: CASSQQGAIEAFF